The rows below give T cell receptor beta chains drawn from one sample of a study of blood T cells in healthy people across ages. MiXCR was run by TCRdb on the 5' RACE reads, yielding one entry per CDR3 protein. The table includes 1.5 million to 2 million distinct CDR3 sequences, 40% to 55% detected once. The material sequenced was blood. These receptors all stem from a woman between 40 and 50 years old in good health. The CDR3 runs from the conserved cysteine through the conserved F or W. The D gene is left open where the match is weak. Where a row states a size, it is once, few, many or the class of an expanded clone; other rows omit it.

V	size	J	D	CDR3	DNA
TRBV7-8	NA	TRBJ2-5	NA	CASSPRGDLQETQYF	TGTGCCAGCAGCCCTAGAGGGGACCTCCAAGAGACCCAGTACTTC
TRBV29-1	few	TRBJ2-3	NA	CSVEVLRGRSTDTQYF	TGCAGCGTTGAGGTTCTGCGGGGGCGAAGCACAGATACGCAGTATTTT
TRBV9	few	TRBJ1-3	NA	CASSVNSGGGTIYF	TGTGCCAGCAGCGTGAATTCAGGAGGAGGCACCATATATTTT
TRBV7-2	NA	TRBJ2-2	NA	CASSWGGRNTGELFF	TGTGCCAGCAGCTGGGGCGGGCGGAACACCGGGGAGCTGTTTTTT
TRBV13	NA	TRBJ1-2	NA	CASTTRIQGDYGYTF	TGTGCCAGCACCACCCGGATCCAGGGCGACTATGGCTACACCTTC
TRBV6-2/TRBV6-3	few	TRBJ2-7	NA	CASSYAQGPNYEQYF	TGTGCCAGCAGTTACGCGCAGGGCCCCAACTACGAGCAGTACTTC
TRBV7-2	NA	TRBJ1-5	NA	CASSLYAGTQHF	TGTGCCAGCAGCTTATACGCGGGAACCCAGCATTTT
TRBV5-1	once	TRBJ1-4	NA	CASSMGGNEKLFF	TGCGCCAGCAGCATGGGAGGAAATGAAAAACTGTTTTTT
TRBV20-1	NA	TRBJ2-3	NA	CSAQTPPSTDTQYF	TGCAGTGCTCAGACACCCCCTAGCACAGATACGCAGTATTTT
TRBV5-5	NA	TRBJ2-1	TRBD2	CASSLVLAGGLEQFF	TGTGCCAGCAGCTTGGTACTAGCGGGGGGGCTTGAGCAGTTCTTC
TRBV6-2/TRBV6-3	NA	TRBJ2-7	TRBD2	CASSYTRLAREQYF	TGTGCCAGCAGTTACACGCGACTAGCACGCGAGCAGTACTTC
TRBV15	NA	TRBJ2-3	TRBD2	CATSRDDSGGGTDTQYF	TGTGCCACCAGCAGAGACGATAGCGGGGGTGGCACAGATACGCAGTATTTT
TRBV20-1	NA	TRBJ2-4	TRBD1	CSASPGTGKNIQYF	TGCAGTGCTAGCCCGGGGACAGGGAAAAACATTCAGTACTTC
TRBV27	few	TRBJ2-7	TRBD1	CASSLPGQLYEQYF	TGTGCCAGCAGTTTACCGGGACAGCTCTACGAGCAGTACTTC
TRBV2	NA	TRBJ2-1	TRBD2	CASSDPALAGRYNEQFF	TGTGCCAGCAGTGACCCCGCGTTAGCGGGGCGATACAATGAGCAGTTCTTC
TRBV6-5	NA	TRBJ2-5	NA	CASSGSGRETQYF	TGTGCCAGCAGTGGATCGGGAAGAGAGACCCAGTACTTC
TRBV29-1	NA	TRBJ1-2	TRBD1	CSVDLGQGLWGYGYTF	TGCAGCGTTGATTTGGGACAGGGCCTCTGGGGCTATGGCTACACCTTC
TRBV15	NA	TRBJ2-3	TRBD1	CATSRDLGQGNTDTQYF	TGTGCCACCAGCAGAGATTTGGGACAGGGGAACACAGATACGCAGTATTTT
TRBV20-1	NA	TRBJ2-1	TRBD2	CSAREERGSFNEQFF	TGCAGTGCTAGAGAGGAGCGGGGCAGCTTCAATGAGCAGTTCTTC
TRBV2	NA	TRBJ2-7	NA	CASSEVGTTSVEQYF	TGTGCCAGCAGTGAAGTAGGGACAACCTCCGTCGAGCAGTACTTC
TRBV12-3/TRBV12-4	NA	TRBJ1-5	NA	CASSLEINQPQHF	TGTGCCAGCAGTTTGGAGATCAATCAGCCCCAGCATTTT
TRBV6-5	NA	TRBJ2-5	TRBD1	CASSRDRGVYGQYF	TGTGCCAGCAGTCGGGACAGGGGGGTCTACGGGCAGTACTTC
TRBV6-2/TRBV6-3	NA	TRBJ1-2	NA	CASRTTPGPGNYGYTF	TGTGCCAGCAGAACTACCCCGGGACCGGGGAACTATGGCTACACCTTC
TRBV6-2/TRBV6-3	few	TRBJ2-4	NA	CASSYELNPKNIQYF	TGTGCCAGCAGTTACGAACTGAATCCCAAAAACATTCAGTACTTC
TRBV6-2/TRBV6-3	many	TRBJ2-1	NA	CASTTDVGGNEQFF	TGTGCCAGCACCACGGACGTGGGAGGCAATGAGCAGTTCTTC
TRBV20-1	many	TRBJ2-7	NA	CSARVEVTSYEQYF	TGCAGTGCTAGGGTTGAAGTCACGTCCTACGAGCAGTACTTC
TRBV6-2/TRBV6-3	few	TRBJ2-5	NA	CASNLWGGHGETQYF	TGTGCCAGCAACCTATGGGGGGGACACGGGGAGACCCAGTACTTC
TRBV7-2	NA	TRBJ1-1	NA	CASSQTGWNTEAFF	TGTGCCAGCAGCCAGACAGGTTGGAACACTGAAGCTTTCTTT
TRBV20-1	NA	TRBJ1-5	TRBD1	CSAWTGRVKSGNQPQHF	TGCAGTGCCTGGACAGGAAGGGTAAAGTCTGGCAATCAGCCCCAGCATTTT
TRBV5-1	NA	TRBJ2-1	NA	CASSLGQTVLHNEQFF	TGCGCCAGCAGCTTAGGGCAGACGGTCCTCCACAATGAGCAGTTCTTC
TRBV5-1	NA	TRBJ2-7	TRBD1	CASSLLSAGQGAYEQYF	TGCGCCAGCAGCTTGTTGTCGGCTGGACAGGGTGCCTACGAGCAGTACTTC
TRBV24-1	few	TRBJ2-3	TRBD2	CATSDPGGPSQDTQYF	TGTGCCACCAGTGATCCGGGAGGCCCTAGCCAGGATACGCAGTATTTT
TRBV7-9	NA	TRBJ1-2	TRBD1	CASSLRDRGQGYTF	TGTGCCAGCAGCTTACGGGACAGGGGGCAAGGCTACACCTTC
TRBV12-3/TRBV12-4	NA	TRBJ1-1	NA	CASSLLGVRTEAFF	TGTGCCAGCAGTTTATTGGGGGTTAGAACTGAAGCTTTCTTT
TRBV4-3	NA	TRBJ2-7	TRBD1	CASSQDTGGAYNEQYF	TGCGCCAGCAGCCAAGATACAGGGGGCGCCTACAATGAGCAGTACTTC
TRBV5-1	NA	TRBJ2-1	TRBD2	CASSFGTTNEQFF	TGCGCCAGCAGCTTCGGGACTACCAATGAGCAGTTCTTC
TRBV5-1	NA	TRBJ1-1	NA	CASSFTGMNTEAFF	TGCGCCAGCAGCTTTACAGGGATGAACACTGAAGCTTTCTTT
TRBV7-9	NA	TRBJ2-1	NA	CASLVTTEQFF	TGTGCCTCCTTGGTCACTACCGAGCAGTTCTTC
TRBV7-9	few	TRBJ1-1	TRBD1	CASSQGQGQAGEAFF	TGTGCCAGCAGCCAAGGCCAAGGACAGGCGGGGGAAGCTTTCTTT
TRBV20-1	NA	TRBJ2-5	NA	CSARDRDLRETQYF	TGCAGTGCTAGGGACCGGGACTTGAGGGAGACCCAGTACTTC
TRBV27	NA	TRBJ2-1	TRBD2	CASTSGGGGNEQFF	TGTGCCAGCACCTCTGGCGGGGGGGGAAATGAGCAGTTCTTC
TRBV5-1	few	TRBJ2-7	NA	CASSLEQGTREQYF	TGCGCCAGCAGCTTGGAGCAGGGGACCCGTGAGCAGTACTTC
TRBV20-1	once	TRBJ2-3	TRBD2	CSATRTSRDTQYF	TGCAGTGCTACCCGGACTAGTCGGGATACGCAGTATTTT
TRBV7-9	NA	TRBJ2-1	TRBD1	CASSGRTGNEQFF	TGTGCCAGCAGCGGCCGGACAGGGAATGAGCAGTTCTTC
TRBV12-3/TRBV12-4	NA	TRBJ2-5	NA	CASSGAAETQYF	TGTGCCAGCAGCGGGGCCGCGGAGACCCAGTACTTC
TRBV27	few	TRBJ2-1	NA	CASSLSGQGHEQFF	TGTGCCAGCAGTTTATCGGGTCAGGGCCATGAGCAGTTCTTC
TRBV11-2	NA	TRBJ1-6	NA	CASSTRRDSPLHF	TGTGCCAGCAGCACCCGACGCGATTCACCCCTCCACTTT
TRBV5-4	NA	TRBJ2-2	NA	CASSLELGSTGELFF	TGTGCCAGCAGCTTGGAGCTGGGGTCGACCGGGGAGCTGTTTTTT
TRBV20-1	NA	TRBJ2-1	NA	CSSGGGQGNHEQFF	TGCAGTTCCGGGGGGGGACAGGGAAATCATGAGCAGTTCTTC
TRBV7-2	NA	TRBJ2-5	NA	CASSLGLGSDKRQETQYF	TGTGCCAGCAGCTTAGGGCTGGGTAGCGATAAGAGACAAGAGACCCAGTACTTC
TRBV4-1	few	TRBJ2-4	TRBD1	CASSQDATGDPIAKNIQYF	TGCGCCAGCAGCCAAGACGCGACAGGGGATCCTATAGCCAAAAACATTCAGTACTTC
TRBV20-1	NA	TRBJ2-1	TRBD2	CSARAPRTSGGASSYNEQFF	TGCAGTGCTAGAGCCCCAAGGACTAGCGGGGGGGCAAGCTCCTACAATGAGCAGTTCTTC
TRBV27	NA	TRBJ1-4	NA	CASSSPGHANEKLFF	TGTGCCAGCAGTTCCCCGGGACACGCTAATGAAAAACTGTTTTTT
TRBV6-5	NA	TRBJ2-1	TRBD1	CASSYTGTGYNEQFF	TGTGCCAGCAGTTACACGGGGACAGGCTACAATGAGCAGTTCTTC
TRBV5-1	once	TRBJ2-3	TRBD2	CASSLYTSGGSDTQYF	TGCGCCAGCAGCTTGTATACTAGCGGGGGAAGTGATACGCAGTATTTT